The sequence of this T cell receptor (beta chain) was determined in a study of lymphopenia after photon versus proton radiotherapy (dated by TCRdb to between 2018 and 2021). Concerning the study at large: In patients with gastrointestinal tumors who developed high-grade lymphopenia, the study compared the immunological effects of photon radiation therapy with those of proton radiation therapy. The cohort included 20 or so patients with gastrointestinal tumors who developed lymphopenia after receiving either photon or proton therapy. The goal of the study was to characterize the differences between the two radiation modalities in how they affect the immune system. What the work shows at the level of the full study, not this receptor alone: After the lymphocyte count nadir, repertoires from photon-treated patients showed oligoclonal expansion, particularly of CD8+ Temra cells, and this expansion drove the decline in diversity. Proton-treated patients stayed relatively stable during treatment, while photon-treated patients lost naive T cells and TCR diversity and gained effector/memory populations. Across the cohort, a larger post-nadir drop in TCR diversity was inversely correlated with overall survival time among patients who died. The survival association was examined only in patients who died, and the authors described better survival with proton therapy as a possibility, not as a demonstrated result.

The germline V gene encodes CDR1 SQVTM and CDR2 ANQGSEA. Counted from cysteine to phenylalanine, this CDR3 has 12 amino acids. The kept DNA is CDR3 alone, 36 bases in frame from the first base. V and J lose 7 bases and 4 bases, and a span of 13 bases separates them. Comments on this clone: Its antigen has not been determined. No much larger clone exists at a distance of one base, and base qualities are not known.

Preparation of the library involved the immunoSEQ multiplex PCR assay. T cell repertoires were profiled by deep sequencing of rearranged TCR beta loci, alongside multiparametric flow cytometry. TCRdb stores this immuneACCESS table with in-frame sequences only. Part of the clones is absent; in the studies checked, under half of the shortfall reflects unresolved V genes, and no reason is known for the rest. For this sample the table gives 25,000 to 35,000 clones, of which approximately 87% were detected only once. Roughly 50% of the sample goes to the ten largest clones. The origin of this receptor is a woman aged 55-75 years with cholangiocarcinoma. Some clones in this sample may be carry-over from other donors' samples. The source was peripheral blood, collected from a patient treated with proton-based radiotherapy. The rearrangement combines TRBV29-1 with TRBJ1-1; the D gene is unclear. The CDR3 region reads CSGVGVGTEAFF. The DNA sequence is given as TGCAGCGGCGTTGGTGTAGGCACTGAAGCTTTCTTT. When the CDR3 is completed using the reference TRBV29-1 and TRBJ1-1 genes on either side, the full variable domain is SAVISQKPSRDICQRGTSLTIQCQVDSQVTMMFWYRQQPGQSLTLIATANQGSEATYESGFVIDKFPISRPNLTFSTLTVSNMSPEDSSIYLCSGVGVGTEAFFGQGTRLTVV.